This T cell receptor (beta chain) was documented in a study of vaccination effects on CD4 cells after COVID-19. Sequencing was preceded by expansion of antigen-specific CD4+ T cells with viral peptide pools in the ViraFEST assay. A 10-day culture period preceded the isolation of CD4+ T cells. Two-dose BNT162b2 or mRNA-1273 vaccination was given to participants. Every well got around 1.9 million PBMC, which were grown with about 10 IU/ml IL-2 and roughly 10 ug/ml peptides. TCRdb's copy holds only in-frame clones and misses some; the assay was immunoSEQ multiplex PCR. Of 84,000 or so clones in the sample, around 77% were seen once. Remarks on this clone: Its target is unknown.

General study results and limits: Late after vaccination, infection- and vaccine-induced clones showed marked clonal contraction.

The V end was cut by 5 bases, the J end by 4 bases, with 18 bases between. Germline CDR1 and CDR2: MNHEY and SMNVEV (reference sequence). This CDR3 contains 16 residues. The chain recombines TRBV27 with TRBJ2-1, with a possible D match to TRBD1 (5 bases). This TCR came from a human donor who received a COVID-19 vaccine. The sample consisted of CD4+ T cells from PBMCs cultured with HCoV-OC43 spike peptides, taken after COVID-19 vaccination. Indicated subset: HCoV-OC43 spike overlapping peptide pool stimulation. CDR3 DNA sequence: TGTGCCAGCAGTGGGCGGTCAGGGCCTCCTTACAATGAGCAGTTCTTC. Encoded protein: CASSGRSGPPYNEQFF.